This TCR beta chain was sequenced for a study of cytomegalovirus exposure and HLA in healthy donors. Study information: An analysis done earlier identified more than 90 million unique TCR beta sequences from 200 million or so T cells. Study-wide results and limits: The authors enumerated 150 to 200 TCR beta chains as linked to cytomegalovirus.

This clone has only a few counts. Its antigen is unknown. With V trimmed by 5 bases and J by 4 bases, 5 bases remained unmatched. Germline values: CDR1 LNHDA, CDR2 SQIVND (reference sequence). The CDR3 runs 13 residues. The study ran its PCR with 60 Vbeta and 13 Jbeta primers. Per the original methods: Unique TCR beta chains totaled some 80 million in a later count, with around 10 million of them shared. The table came from immunoSEQ multiplex PCR; TCRdb's copy has only in-frame clones and leaves some out. V, J and clone size are those of that table, while D and trimming were read from the DNA. Here the sample spans fewer than 250,000 clones, over 80% being singletons.

This TCR came from a boy between 2 and 10 years old in good health and CMV-seronegative. The V call is TRBV19, the J call TRBJ2-7; 7 bases are a match to TRBD1. The sequenced material came from PBMCs. The CDR3 DNA reads as TGTGCCAGTAGTGCCACAGGGGAGTACGAGCAGTACTTC. This gives the protein CASSATGEYEQYF.